This TCR beta chain was captured in a study of blood T cell repertoires in COVID-19. Study summary: Collection of acute and convalescent COVID-19 samples took place in the United States, Italy and Spain.

As processed by the authors: Researchers report that nucleated cell counts were estimated from reference gene primer amplification. Clones were read by immunoSEQ multiplex PCR, and TCRdb kept only the in-frame ones, dropping some. The DNA gave D and trimming, while V, J and clone size come from that table. The data show around 280,000 clones, around 86% seen once. This CDR3 is built from 15 residues. The ends were cut back, 0 bases at V and 3 bases at J, with 13 bases in the middle. Germline V CDR1 and CDR2: SGHKS, YYEKEE (reference sequence). This clone has a single count. Material: peripheral blood. The chain is built from TRBV5-5 and TRBJ2-7; D gene unclear. The receptor comes from a woman aged 25-40 years who had recovered from COVID-19. The CDR3 is CASSLAVSLNYEQYF. The CDR3 nucleotides are TGTGCCAGCAGCTTGGCGGTCTCGCTGAACTACGAGCAGTACTTC.